A single sample gave rise to the 20 T cell receptor beta chains below, sequenced in a study of T cell responses to AZD1222 COVID-19 vaccine. TCRdb keeps only in-frame clones here, not all; method: immunoSEQ multiplex PCR. The sample contains some 80,000 clones, roughly 88% of which appear only once. The source material was peripheral blood, sampled 28 days after the second dose of the MenACWY control vaccine. The receptors were gathered from an adult who received the MenACWY meningococcal vaccine as a control.

The genes are TRBV4-3 and TRBJ1-4; D ambiguous. This CDR3 has 12 residues. Germline CDR1 is LGHNA and CDR2 is YSLEER. Trimming left V 3 bases short and J 4 bases short, with 3 bases between. CDR3 sequence (DNA): TGCGCCAGCAGCCAGCGTAATGAAAAACTGTTTTTT. Translating gives CASSQRNEKLFF.

This clone has a single count. This chain uses TRBV6-5 with TRBJ2-7; 7 bases fit TRBD1. The germline V gene has CDR1 MNHEY and CDR2 SVGAGI. V was clipped by 7 bases and J by 1 base; unmatched bases: 7. The CDR3 covers 14 residues. For the CDR3, the DNA is TGTGCCAGCAAGCCAGGGGGAGTATCCTACGAGCAGTACTTC. Translation gives CASKPGGVSYEQYF.

The V and J genes are TRBV6-5 and TRBJ2-2; D is unresolved. The CDR3 contains 13 residues. V lost 6 bases and J lost 0, with 5 bases in between. The germline V gene encodes CDR1 MNHEY and CDR2 SVGAGI. CDR3 loop: CASRLTNTGELFF. The CDR3 nucleotides read TGTGCCAGCAGACTCACGAACACCGGGGAGCTGTTTTTT.

The V call is TRBV5-1, the J call TRBJ1-4, with 7 bases lining up with TRBD1. The CDR3 covers 16 residues. The V gene's germline CDR1 is SGHRS and CDR2 YFSETQ. The J segment lost 10 bases and the V segment lost 4 bases, leaving 16 bases of the junction unmatched. Here the CDR3 DNA reads TGCGCCAGCAGCATCGGACAGGACCGTTCAATGGGAAAACTGTTTTTT. Translation: CASSIGQDRSMGKLFF.

The chain uses TRBV28 and TRBJ2-2; the match to TRBD2 covers 13 bases. The junction had 3 bases not matched to a gene; V was cut back by 5 bases and J by 0 bases. Per germline, CDR1 MDHEN and CDR2 SYDVKM. CDR3 length: 17 amino acids. The CDR3 loop is CASSPGLAGTNTGELFF. The CDR3, as DNA: TGTGCCAGCAGTCCGGGACTAGCGGGGACGAACACCGGGGAGCTGTTTTTT.

The chain uses TRBV4-3 and TRBJ1-3; a possible D gene is TRBD1 (5 bases). Germline V gives CDR1 LGHNA, CDR2 YSLEER. CDR3 length equals 18 residues. V lost 0 bases to trimming and J lost 0 bases, with 15 bases between them. CDR3 in DNA: TGCGCCAGCAGCCAAGAACCCCCAGGGCGGCTCTCTGGAAACACCATATATTTT. Translating gives CASSQEPPGRLSGNTIYF.

This rearrangement joins TRBV11-2 to TRBJ1-2; 8 nucleotides agree with TRBD1. The CDR3 is 16 amino acids. The germline V gene encodes CDR1 SGHAT and CDR2 FQNNGV. The junction had 14 bases not matched to a gene; V was cut back by 4 bases and J by 7 bases. CDR3 DNA sequence: TGTGCCAGCAGCTCCTCACCGGGACAGGCTTTGTCTGGCTACACCTTC. It codes for CASSSSPGQALSGYTF.

Comment on this clone: In this CDR3 the conserved last residue, phenylalanine or tryptophan, is missing, so a read error is likely. The DNA is left out, because the CDR3 cannot be placed on it with certainty; the CDR3 is given as TCRdb lists it. V gene TRBV6-1 combines with J gene TRBJ2-7; the table's D call of TRBD2 was not tested on the DNA. The CDR3 is 12 amino acids in total, end residues counted. From germline, CDR1 is MNHNS and CDR2 SASEGT. The CDR3 region is CASSEGGTRPLL.

The chain carries TRBV11-1 and TRBJ2-5, with 8 bases aligning to TRBD1. The CDR3 has 14 amino acids. Germline CDR1 reads SGHAT; CDR2 reads FQDESV (reference sequence). The V and J ends lost 5 bases and 2 bases, in that order; junction bases with no gene match: 4. CDR3 in amino acids: CASSTGTGQETQYF. As DNA, the CDR3 is TGTGCCAGCAGCACGGGGACAGGACAAGAGACCCAGTACTTC.

This clone appeared a single time. The V and J genes are TRBV10-3 and TRBJ1-6; weak D call: TRBD1 (5 bases). The CDR3 runs to 13 residues. The V gene's germline CDR1 is ENHRY and CDR2 SYGVKD. Deletions cut 6 bases from V and 8 bases from J, with 11 bases between. For the CDR3, the DNA is TGTGCCATCAGCCGGGACGTCGATTCACCCCTCCACTTT. Translation gives CAISRDVDSPLHF.

The chain combines TRBV6-5 with TRBJ1-2; 7 bases line up with TRBD1. The CDR3 spans 14 residues. With 8 bases clipped from V and 3 bases from J, the junction kept 9 bases outside the gene matches. The V gene's germline CDR1 is MNHEY and CDR2 SVGAGI. The CDR3 loop is CASRRRGTDYGYTF. DNA of the CDR3: TGTGCCAGCCGCCGACGTGGGACAGACTATGGCTACACCTTC.

The chain couples TRBV12-3 or TRBV12-4 to TRBJ2-7, with 9 nucleotides matching TRBD1. The CDR3 totals 13 residues. The V segment lost 4 bases and the J segment 3 bases; nucleotides outside the gene matches: 1. This CDR3 is CASSWDRVYEQYF. The CDR3 DNA reads as TGTGCCAGCAGTTGGGACAGGGTCTACGAGCAGTACTTC.

The chain has TRBV7-9 and TRBJ2-3; TRBD2 matches 10 bases. Germline V gives CDR1 SEHNR, CDR2 FQNEAQ (reference sequence). This CDR3 comprises 16 residues. V shed 1 base, J shed 1 base, and the junction held 2 bases outside the gene matches. The CDR3 loop is CASSLGTSGGTDTQYF. The CDR3 DNA reads TGTGCCAGCAGCTTAGGTACTAGCGGGGGCACAGATACGCAGTATTTT.

J is TRBJ2-2 and V is TRBV7-9; 8 bases align to TRBD2. The germline CDR1 and CDR2 sequences are SEHNR and FQNEAQ (reference sequence). The CDR3 contains 17 residues. Unmatched junction bases numbered 9, after V lost 3 bases and J lost 3 bases. CDR3 region: CASSFTPRGGDTGELFF. In DNA form, the CDR3 reads TGTGCCAGCAGCTTTACCCCACGGGGGGGAGACACCGGGGAGCTGTTTTTT.

This clone was observed many times. The J gene is TRBJ2-7, the V gene TRBV6-5; unclear D gene. Trimming took off 2 bases at V and 2 bases at J, with 13 bases between the two ends. This CDR3 is built from 15 residues. Germline V gene sequence: CDR1 MNHEY, CDR2 SVGAGI. CDR3 sequence (DNA): TGTGCCAGCAGTTACAAGGCCAGCATCCCCTACGAGCAGTACTTC. Residues: CASSYKASIPYEQYF.

DNA of the CDR3: TGTGCCAGCAGTGAATCGAGGGGAAGTGGGCAGCCCCAGCATTTT. It translates to CASSESRGSGQPQHF. This chain connects TRBV6-1 to TRBJ1-5; D is possibly TRBD1 (5 bases). CDR1 MNHNS and CDR2 SASEGT come from the germline V gene. This CDR3 has 15 residues. Trimming shortened V by 2 bases and J by 7 bases, and 15 bases separated the two germline ends.

The chain couples TRBV4-1 to TRBJ1-5; weak D call: TRBD1 (5 bases). V lost 0 bases and J 6 bases, leaving 12 bases between the germline ends. The germline gives CDR1 MGHRA, CDR2 YSYEKL. CDR3 length equals 15 residues. The CDR3 loop is CASSQDTGAIQPQHF. For the CDR3, the DNA is TGCGCCAGCAGCCAAGATACCGGGGCTATTCAGCCCCAGCATTTT.

V gene TRBV4-3 combines with J gene TRBJ1-2; TRBD1 might be the D (5 bases). Between the trimmed V and J ends, which lost 1 base and 9 bases, there was a span of 21 bases. The CDR3 consists of 16 residues. Germline V gene data show CDR1 as LGHNA and CDR2 as YSLEER. CDR3 DNA sequence: TGCGCCAGCAGCCAAGTTGGGGCGGAGGGTAGGACGAGCTACACCTTC. It specifies CASSQVGAEGRTSYTF.

The CDR3 loop reads CASTLEAGGGNEKLFF. The CDR3, as DNA: TGTGCCAGCACCCTCGAAGCGGGGGGAGGTAATGAAAAACTGTTTTTT. This sequence joins TRBV7-9 and TRBJ1-4; perhaps TRBD1 as D (5 bases). Looked up from germline, CDR1 is SEHNR and CDR2 is FQNEAQ (reference sequence). This CDR3 region has 16 residues. V lost 7 bases and J lost 4, with 19 bases in between.

The gene calls are TRBV19 and TRBJ1-6; D unresolved. From germline, CDR1 is LNHDA and CDR2 SQIVND (reference sequence). CDR3 length: 16 residues. The V and J ends lost 6 bases and 9 bases respectively, with 21 bases between them. The CDR3 coding sequence is TGTGCCAGTAGCCAATCGGGCCAGGCGCTGGGTTCACCCCTCCACTTT. Its protein is CASSQSGQALGSPLHF.